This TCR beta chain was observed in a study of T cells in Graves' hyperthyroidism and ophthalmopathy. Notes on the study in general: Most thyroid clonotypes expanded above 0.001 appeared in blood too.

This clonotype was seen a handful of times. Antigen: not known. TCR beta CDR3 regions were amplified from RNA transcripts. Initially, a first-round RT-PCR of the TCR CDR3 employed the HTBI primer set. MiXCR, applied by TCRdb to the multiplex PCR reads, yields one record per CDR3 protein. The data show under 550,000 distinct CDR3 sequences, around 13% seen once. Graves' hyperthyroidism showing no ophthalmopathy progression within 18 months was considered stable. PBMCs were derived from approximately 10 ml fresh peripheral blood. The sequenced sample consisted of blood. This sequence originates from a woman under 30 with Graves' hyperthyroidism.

CDR3 loop: CSVEITGEETQYF. The CDR3 DNA is TGCAGCGTTGAGATAACGGGGGAAGAGACCCAGTACTTC. The V gene is TRBV29-1, the J gene TRBJ2-5, with D perhaps TRBD2 (6 bases). Trimming removed 3 bases at V and 3 bases at J, with 11 bases between. Germline V CDR1 and CDR2: SQVTM, ANQGSEA. The CDR3 consists of 13 residues. Looking up the rest from reference TRBV29-1 and TRBJ2-5 gives the full variable domain: SAVISQKPSRDICQRGTSLTIQCQVDSQVTMMFWYRQQPGQSLTLIATANQGSEATYESGFVIDKFPISRPNLTFSTLTVSNMSPEDSSIYLCSVEITGEETQYFGPGTRLLVL.